These T cell receptor beta chains were read from a single sample in a study of monozygotic twins with cystic fibrosis. Sequenced by immunoSEQ multiplex PCR; TCRdb stores in-frame clones only, minus some. The sample holds approximately 24,000 clones, about 83% seen once. The sample comprised blood. The receptor set was obtained from a woman between 25 and 40 years old with cystic fibrosis. The conserved cysteine and the conserved F or W are not part of the CDR3 here.

>12|TRBV10-1
ASSKGSTSTEAF
>12|TRBV6-1
ASSEYDDSIGYT
>13|TRBV7-9
ASSLEGRGEETQY
>11|TRBV2
ASTEMMNTEAF
>14|TRBV5-6
ASTLGDSFLYNEQF
>11|TRBV21-1
ASSKRGHYGYT
>15|TRBV19
ARYRDRDTTLRYGYT
>10|TRBV29-1
SVALLDYGYT
>14|TRBV18
ASSPTGRSMNTEAF
>15|TRBV7-2
ASSLIAGGLNTGELF
>14|TRBV29-1
SVSGTESSGANVLT
>12|TRBV5-1
ASSLDSLNQPQH
>12|TRBV5-4
ASSPRGLNTEAF
>13|TRBV2
ASSAQRGASYEQY
>13|TRBV27
ASQFSGTTQETQY
>11|TRBV29-1
SVYGTGVHEQY
>14|TRBV6-1
ASSEATGGAPYEQY
>11|TRBV7-9
ASSPTGLYGYT
>12|TRBV30
AWSGTGGTSPLH
>12|TRBV11-3
ASSLGSPRNEQF
>11|TRBV19
ASSWGLPYEQY
>12|TRBV6-5
ASRTGTGGFEAF
>15|TRBV15
ATSSGLGTSGGDTQY
>12|TRBV7-9
ASSLDTGRETQY
>16|TRBV18
ASSPKSGGSRRGNEQF
>13|TRBV25-1
ASRKGTSGGEEQF
>13|TRBV21-1
ASSSPQLDQETQY
>12|TRBV18
ASSGQANTGELF
>14|TRBV6-5
ASSYQRVAGANVLT
>14|TRBV5-4
ASSLMSGAYQETQY
>12|TRBV11-1
ASSLAGPGNTIY
>11|TRBV5-6
ASSPWTGSGYT
>13|TRBV11-3
ASSSGPLNTGELF
>11|TRBV5-8
ASRVSGANVLT
>11|TRBV7-9
ASSSKGPGEAF
>13|TRBV6-1
ASSGDTGVPYGYT
>12|TRBV5-1
ASSRENPGNTIY
>14|TRBV5-1
ASSRRGDGVNTEAF
>10|TRBV6-6
ASSLGTTEQF
>9|TRBV20-1
SLQRVTEAF